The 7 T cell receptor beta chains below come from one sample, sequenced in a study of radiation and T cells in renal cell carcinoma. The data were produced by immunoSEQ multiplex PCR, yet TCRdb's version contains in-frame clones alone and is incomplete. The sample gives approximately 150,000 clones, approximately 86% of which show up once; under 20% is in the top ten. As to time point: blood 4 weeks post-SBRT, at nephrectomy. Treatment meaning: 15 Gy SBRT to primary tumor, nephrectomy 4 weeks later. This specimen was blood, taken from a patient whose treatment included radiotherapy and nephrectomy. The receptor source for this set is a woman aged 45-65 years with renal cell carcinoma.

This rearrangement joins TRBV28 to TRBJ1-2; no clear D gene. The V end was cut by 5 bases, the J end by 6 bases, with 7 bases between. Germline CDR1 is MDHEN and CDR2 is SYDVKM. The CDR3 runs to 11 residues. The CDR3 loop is CASSPLNGYTF. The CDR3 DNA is TGTGCCAGCAGTCCCCTAAATGGCTACACCTTC.

CDR3 loop: CASSYGTGTYEQYF. DNA of the CDR3: TGTGCCAGCAGTTACGGGACAGGGACCTACGAGCAGTACTTC. The chain joins TRBV6-5 to TRBJ2-7; TRBD1 matches at 9 bases. This CDR3 has 14 residues. Looked up from germline, CDR1 is MNHEY and CDR2 is SVGAGI. The V segment lost 2 bases and the J segment 2 bases; nucleotides outside the gene matches: 1.

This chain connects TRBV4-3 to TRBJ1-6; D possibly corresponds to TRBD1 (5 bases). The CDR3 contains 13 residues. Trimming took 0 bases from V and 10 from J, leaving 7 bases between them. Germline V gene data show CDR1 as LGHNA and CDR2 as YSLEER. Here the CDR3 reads CASSQDRDSPLHF. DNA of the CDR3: TGCGCCAGCAGCCAAGACCGGGACTCACCCCTCCACTTT.

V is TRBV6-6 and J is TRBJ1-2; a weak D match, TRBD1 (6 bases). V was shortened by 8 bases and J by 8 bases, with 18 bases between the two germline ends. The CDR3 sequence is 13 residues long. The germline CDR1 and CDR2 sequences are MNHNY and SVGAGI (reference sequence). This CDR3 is CASGLGRGLGYTF. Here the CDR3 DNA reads TGTGCCAGCGGTTTGGGCAGGGGTCTCGGCTACACCTTC.

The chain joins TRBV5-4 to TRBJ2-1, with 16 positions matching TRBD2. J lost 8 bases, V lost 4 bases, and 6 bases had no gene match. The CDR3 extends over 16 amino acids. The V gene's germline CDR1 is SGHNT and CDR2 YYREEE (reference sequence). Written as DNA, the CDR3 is TGTGCCAGCAGCCCTACCGGGACTAGCGGGAGGGATGAGCAGTTCTTC. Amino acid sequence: CASSPTGTSGRDEQFF. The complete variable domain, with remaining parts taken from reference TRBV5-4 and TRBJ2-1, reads ETGVTQSPTHLIKTRGQQVTLRCSSQSGHNTVSWYQQALGQGPQFIFQYYREEENGRGNFPPRFSGLQFPNYSSELNVNALELDDSALYLCASSPTGTSGRDEQFFGPGTRLTVL.

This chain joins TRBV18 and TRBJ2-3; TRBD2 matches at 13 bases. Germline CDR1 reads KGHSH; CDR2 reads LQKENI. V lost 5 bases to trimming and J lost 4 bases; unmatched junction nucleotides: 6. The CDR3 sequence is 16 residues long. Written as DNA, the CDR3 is TGTGCCAGCTCATCTGGACTAGCGGGAGCCGCAGATACGCAGTATTTT. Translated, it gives CASSSGLAGAADTQYF.

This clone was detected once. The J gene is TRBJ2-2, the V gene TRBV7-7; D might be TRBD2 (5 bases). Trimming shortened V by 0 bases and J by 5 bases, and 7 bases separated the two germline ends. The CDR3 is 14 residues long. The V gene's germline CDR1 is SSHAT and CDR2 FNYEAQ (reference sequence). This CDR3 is CASSLAGATGELFF. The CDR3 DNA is TGTGCCAGCAGCTTAGCGGGAGCAACCGGGGAGCTGTTTTTT.